The 26 T cell receptor beta chains reported below all come from one sample, sequenced in a study of T cell responses to AZD1222 COVID-19 vaccine. Using immunoSEQ multiplex PCR, the repertoire was profiled, and TCRdb retains in-frame clones only, with some absent. This sample has 70,000 to 95,000 clones; 90% occur once, and the top ten carry 4.2%. Specimen: peripheral blood, collected on day 0 of AZD1222 vaccination. These receptors all stem from an adult in good health.

V usage is TRBV14 and J usage is TRBJ1-1, with unresolved D. Germline V gene lookup returns CDR1 SGHDN and CDR2 FVKESK. There are 13 residues in the CDR3. The V gene lost 7 bases and the J gene lost 0 bases, with 9 bases spanning the gap. In DNA form, the CDR3 reads TGTGCCAGCACGGCCGCTATGAACACTGAAGCTTTCTTT. Translating gives CASTAAMNTEAFF.

The gene calls are TRBV7-2 and TRBJ1-2; 7 bases line up with TRBD1. Germline trimming cut 4 bases from V and 2 bases from J; bases unmatched to any gene: 4. The germline V gene has CDR1 SGHTA and CDR2 FQGNSA. CDR3 length equals 14 residues. CDR3 protein: CASSSRDRNYGYTF. The CDR3 nucleotides read TGTGCCAGCAGCTCGAGGGACAGAAACTATGGCTACACCTTC. The full variable domain, with the rest looked up from reference TRBV7-2 and TRBJ1-2, is GAGVSQSPSNKVTEKGKDVELRCDPISGHTALYWYRQSLGQGLEFLIYFQGNSAPDKSGLPSDRFSAERTGGSVSTLTIQRTQQEDSAVYLCASSSRDRNYGYTFGSGTRLTVV.

J is TRBJ1-2 and V is TRBV7-9; D may be TRBD1 (5 bases). CDR3 length: 13 residues. V lost 1 base to trimming and J lost 7 bases, with 10 bases between them. Germline CDR1 is SEHNR and CDR2 is FQNEAQ (reference sequence). CDR3 sequence (DNA): TGTGCCAGCAGCTTAGAGGCAGGGATTGGCTACACCTTC. Protein: CASSLEAGIGYTF.

The table lists this clone with a count of one. This chain uses TRBV21-1 with TRBJ1-3. TRBV21-1 is a known pseudogene. The CDR3 runs 15 residues. CDR3 DNA: TGTGCCAGCAGCAAATCTCGGAGGATGGGAAACACCATATATTTT. Translating it yields CASSKSRRMGNTIYF.

This rearrangement joins TRBV4-1 to TRBJ1-2; D is undetermined. V dropped 3 bases and J dropped 9 bases, with 11 bases sitting between them. The CDR3 is made up of 12 amino acids. Germline-derived CDR1 and CDR2 are MGHRA and YSYEKL. The CDR3, as DNA: TGCGCCAGCAGCCAGGCAGGATCTCGCTACACCTTC. Protein product: CASSQAGSRYTF.

The chain employs TRBV12-2 and TRBJ1-1. TRBV12-2 is listed as a pseudogene. The length of the CDR3 is 16 residues. CDR3 coding DNA: TGTGCAAGTCGCTTAGTAGGCCGGGTCGAGGTCACTGAAGCTTTCTTT. Translation gives CASRLVGRVEVTEAFF.

The V call is TRBV5-4, the J call TRBJ1-4; D unresolved. The CDR3 totals 16 residues. The V gene lost 2 bases and the J gene lost 0 bases, with 11 bases spanning the gap. Germline assignment: CDR1 SGHNT and CDR2 YYREEE (reference sequence). This CDR3 is CASSFSAGTTNEKLFF. Written as DNA, the CDR3 is TGTGCCAGCAGCTTTTCTGCCGGGACAACTAATGAAAAACTGTTTTTT.

J is TRBJ1-1 and V is TRBV11-3, with 9 bases fitting TRBD1. This CDR3 has 14 residues. V shed 4 bases, J shed 1 base, and the junction held 1 base outside the gene matches. Germline CDR1 is SGHNT and CDR2 is YENEEA. The chain's CDR3 is CASSSQGANTEAFF. CDR3 nucleotides: TGTGCCAGCAGCTCACAGGGGGCGAACACTGAAGCTTTCTTT.

The V call is TRBV9, the J call TRBJ2-2, with no clear D. CDR1 and CDR2 (germline): SGDLS, YYNGEE. Between the trimmed V and J ends, which lost 0 bases and 3 bases, there was a span of 9 bases. The CDR3 is made up of 15 amino acids. DNA for the CDR3: TGTGCCAGCAGCGTAGATCTTCTCTACACCGGGGAGCTGTTTTTT. It is translated as CASSVDLLYTGELFF.

The rearrangement uses TRBV25-1 and TRBJ2-1; TRBD2 matches at 9 bases. Looked up from germline, CDR1 is MGHDK and CDR2 is SYGVNS. Germline trimming cut 5 bases from V and 6 bases from J; bases unmatched to any gene: 8. This CDR3 contains 15 residues. In DNA form, the CDR3 reads TGTGCCAGCAGTTGGGCCGGGACTAGCCTCAATGAGCAGTTCTTC. Its translation is CASSWAGTSLNEQFF.

The chain carries TRBV11-3 and TRBJ2-7; 8 nucleotides line up with TRBD2. V shed 1 base, J shed 6 bases, and the junction held 5 bases outside the gene matches. This CDR3 is 14 amino acids long. CDR1 and CDR2 from the germline V gene are SGHNT and YENEEA. For the CDR3, the DNA is TGTGCCAGCAGCTTAGGAGCGGGAGAGGTCGAGCAGTACTTC. This encodes CASSLGAGEVEQYF.

The chain employs TRBV7-8 and TRBJ2-7, with no clear D. V was shortened by 5 bases and J by 2 bases, with 4 bases between the two germline ends. The CDR3 totals 11 residues. Germline CDR1 and CDR2: SGHVS and FQNEAQ. The CDR3 loop reads CASSQAYEQYF. In nucleotides, the CDR3 is TGTGCCAGCAGCCAAGCCTACGAGCAGTACTTC.

This chain joins TRBV5-6 and TRBJ2-3, with D unclear. The length of the CDR3 is 16 residues. CDR1 and CDR2 (germline): SGHDT, YYEEEE. Trimming removed 1 base at V and 0 bases at J, with 12 bases between. In DNA form, the CDR3 reads TGTGCCAGCAGCTTGCTGGTGATAGGGAGCACAGATACGCAGTATTTT. It is translated as CASSLLVIGSTDTQYF.

This chain uses TRBV11-2 with TRBJ1-1; 9 bases are shared with TRBD1. Germline CDR1 reads SGHAT; CDR2 reads FQNNGV. The CDR3 loop spans 16 amino acids. With V trimmed by 1 base and J by 3 bases, 6 bases remained unmatched. CDR3 nucleotides: TGTGCCAGCAGCTTAGGTCCGGGACAGGGATACACTGAAGCTTTCTTT. Protein product: CASSLGPGQGYTEAFF.

CDR3 sequence (DNA): TGTGCCAGCAGCACCGGGACTAGCGTCTACAATGAGCAGTTCTTC. It translates to CASSTGTSVYNEQFF. The V call is TRBV5-8, the J call TRBJ2-1, with TRBD2 matching 10 bases. The CDR3 loop spans 15 amino acids. Germline CDR1 and CDR2: SGHTS and YDEGEE. Unmatched junction bases numbered 4, after V lost 4 bases and J lost 3 bases. Supplemented by reference TRBV5-8 and TRBJ2-1, the full variable domain reads EAGVTQSPTHLIKTRGQQATLRCSPISGHTSVYWYQQALGLGLQFLLWYDEGEERNRGNFPPRFSGRQFPNYSSELNVNALELEDSALYLCASSTGTSVYNEQFFGPGTRLTVL.

This chain links TRBV11-3 with TRBJ1-6; a weak D match, TRBD1 (6 bases). CDR1 and CDR2 from the germline V gene are SGHNT and YENEEA. This CDR3 contains 15 residues. V lost 7 bases and J lost 10, with 20 bases in between. CDR3 nucleotide sequence: TGTGCCAGCACTCGTTTGCGGGGGGCTGGGTCACCCCTCCACTTT. Translated: CASTRLRGAGSPLHF. Together with reference TRBV11-3 and TRBJ1-6, the CDR3 gives the full variable domain: EAGVVQSPRYKIIEKKQPVAFWCNPISGHNTLYWYLQNLGQGPELLIRYENEEAVDDSQLPKDRFSAERLKGVDSTLKIQPAELGDSAVYLCASTRLRGAGSPLHFGNGTRLTVT.

The V gene is TRBV5-6, the J gene TRBJ1-5; 10 nucleotides line up with TRBD1. The length of the CDR3 is 14 residues. The germline V gene encodes CDR1 SGHDT and CDR2 YYEEEE. With 4 bases clipped from V and 5 bases from J, the junction kept 3 bases outside the gene matches. CDR3 residues: CASSDRGRYQPQHF. CDR3 nucleotide sequence: TGTGCCAGCAGCGACAGGGGGCGCTATCAGCCCCAGCATTTT.

The gene calls are TRBV27 and TRBJ1-2; tentative D call: TRBD1 (6 bases). The CDR3 is made up of 15 amino acids. Germline values: CDR1 MNHEY, CDR2 SMNVEV (reference sequence). Trimming pared 5 bases from V and 4 bases from J, leaving 17 bases between. The CDR3 sequence: CASSPPPGVSYGYTF. The CDR3, as DNA: TGTGCCAGCAGTCCCCCCCCAGGGGTTAGCTATGGCTACACCTTC.

This clone was seen just once. The V and J genes are TRBV9 and TRBJ2-7; D remains unclear. This CDR3 is built from 14 residues. Germline CDR1 and CDR2: SGDLS and YYNGEE. V was shortened by 2 bases and J by 0 bases, with 9 bases between the two germline ends. CDR3: CASSVRQTSYEQYF. CDR3 sequence (DNA): TGTGCCAGCAGCGTCCGGCAGACCTCCTACGAGCAGTACTTC.

The chain employs TRBV30 and TRBJ1-2; possibly TRBD1 for D (6 bases). Germline lookup yields CDR1 GTSNPN and CDR2 SVGIG (reference sequence). The length of the CDR3 is 16 residues. Trimming removed 2 bases from V and 8 bases from J, with 24 bases in between. CDR3 nucleotide sequence: TGTGCCTGGAGTTCCCCAAGAACAGGGAGAAGGGGAGGCTACACCTTC. Residues: CAWSSPRTGRRGGYTF.

Written as DNA, the CDR3 is TGTGCCAGCAGCTTAGCTCCGGGCAATCAGCCCCAGCATTTT. As protein: CASSLAPGNQPQHF. V gene TRBV7-9 combines with J gene TRBJ1-5; D is unclear. CDR3 length: 14 residues. V was cut by 0 bases and J by 2 bases, with 5 bases left in between. Per germline, CDR1 SEHNR and CDR2 FQNEAQ (reference sequence).

The chain links TRBV29-1 to TRBJ2-7; D may be TRBD2 (7 bases). There are 12 residues in the CDR3. The germline V gene has CDR1 SQVTM and CDR2 ANQGSEA. Trimming took off 0 bases at V and 5 bases at J, with 8 bases between the two ends. The DNA for the CDR3 is TGCAGCGTTGAAGAGGGGGGGCACGAGCAGTACTTC. Protein: CSVEEGGHEQYF.

V usage is TRBV27 and J usage is TRBJ1-2; 8 positions match TRBD1. In germline, CDR1 is MNHEY, CDR2 SMNVEV (reference sequence). The CDR3 is 14 residues long. V lost 6 bases and J lost 8; bases outside the gene matches: 11. The CDR3: CASRLTGGTQGYTF. The CDR3 coding sequence is TGTGCCAGCAGATTAACAGGGGGAACTCAGGGCTACACCTTC.

CDR3 coding DNA: TGTGCCAGCAGCGACATAATGACTACGAACACTGAAGCTTTCTTT. This sequence encodes CASSDIMTTNTEAFF. The chain uses TRBV3-1 (or the pseudogene TRBV3-2) and TRBJ1-1; D gene unclear. The germline V gene has CDR1 LGHDT and CDR2 YNNKEL (reference sequence). Trimming left V 5 bases short and J 1 base short, with 14 bases between. This CDR3 has 15 residues.

This chain links TRBV9 with TRBJ2-5; 8 bases are shared with TRBD2. The V gene end was trimmed by 2 bases and the J gene end by 1 base; junction bases not matched to a gene: 10. Germline CDR1 SGDLS, CDR2 YYNGEE. The CDR3 runs to 17 residues. CDR3 sequence: CASSVGLAGPFQETQYF. The CDR3 nucleotides are TGTGCCAGCAGCGTCGGGCTAGCGGGCCCTTTCCAAGAGACCCAGTACTTC.

The chain recombines TRBV18 with TRBJ1-2; D is possibly TRBD1 (5 bases). V shed 3 bases and J shed 13 bases, with 15 bases lying between them. The length of the CDR3 is 12 residues. CDR1 and CDR2 (germline): KGHSH, LQKENI. The CDR3 DNA reads as TGTGCCAGCTCACCTGATACCCGGGACTGCACCTTC. Amino acid sequence: CASSPDTRDCTF.